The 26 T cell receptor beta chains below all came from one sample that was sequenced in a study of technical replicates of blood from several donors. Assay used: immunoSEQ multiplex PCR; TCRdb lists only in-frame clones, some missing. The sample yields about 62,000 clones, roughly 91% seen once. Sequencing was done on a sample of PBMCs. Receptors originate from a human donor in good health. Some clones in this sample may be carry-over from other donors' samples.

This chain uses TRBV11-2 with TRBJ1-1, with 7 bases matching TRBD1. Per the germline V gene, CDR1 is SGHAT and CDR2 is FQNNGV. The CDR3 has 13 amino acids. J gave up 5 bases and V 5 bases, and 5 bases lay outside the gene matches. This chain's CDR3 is CASSVTGRTEAFF. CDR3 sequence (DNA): TGTGCCAGCAGCGTGACAGGGCGGACTGAAGCTTTCTTT.

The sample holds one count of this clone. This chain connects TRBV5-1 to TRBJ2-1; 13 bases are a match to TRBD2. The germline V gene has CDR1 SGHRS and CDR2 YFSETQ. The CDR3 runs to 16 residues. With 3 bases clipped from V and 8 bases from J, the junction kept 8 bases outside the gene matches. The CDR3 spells CASSWGGTSGTHEQFF. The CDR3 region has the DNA TGCGCCAGCAGCTGGGGCGGGACTAGCGGGACCCATGAGCAGTTCTTC. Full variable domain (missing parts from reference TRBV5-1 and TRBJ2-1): KAGVTQTPRYLIKTRGQQVTLSCSPISGHRSVSWYQQTPGQGLQFLFEYFSETQRNKGNFPGRFSGRQFSNSRSEMNVSTLELGDSALYLCASSWGGTSGTHEQFFGPGTRLTVL.

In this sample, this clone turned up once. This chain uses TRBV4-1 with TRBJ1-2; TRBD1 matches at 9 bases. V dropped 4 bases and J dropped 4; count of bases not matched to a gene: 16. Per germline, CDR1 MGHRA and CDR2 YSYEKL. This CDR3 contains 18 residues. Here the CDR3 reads CASSRVPGQGRTSYGYTF. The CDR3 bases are TGCGCCAGCAGCCGCGTCCCGGGACAGGGAAGAACCTCCTATGGCTACACCTTC.

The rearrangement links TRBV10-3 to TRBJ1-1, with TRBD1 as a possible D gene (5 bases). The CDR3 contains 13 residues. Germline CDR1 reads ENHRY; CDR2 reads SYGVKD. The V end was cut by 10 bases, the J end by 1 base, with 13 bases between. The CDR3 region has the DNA TGTGCCACGGGGGGACCTACGAACACTGAAGCTTTCTTT. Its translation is CATGGPTNTEAFF.

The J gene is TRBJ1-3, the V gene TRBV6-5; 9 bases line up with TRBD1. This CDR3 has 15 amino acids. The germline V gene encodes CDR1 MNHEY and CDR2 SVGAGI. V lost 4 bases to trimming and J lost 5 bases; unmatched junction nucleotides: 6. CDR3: CASSSVGTGRNTIYF. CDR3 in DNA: TGTGCCAGCAGTTCCGTCGGGACAGGGAGAAACACCATATATTTT.

CDR3 DNA: TGTGCCAGCAGCCCCTCAGGGATTAACTATGGCTACACCTTC. This translates into CASSPSGINYGYTF. V gene TRBV27 combines with J gene TRBJ1-2; possibly TRBD1 for D (5 bases). Trimming stripped 6 bases from V and 1 base from J, with 12 bases between. Germline V gene sequence: CDR1 MNHEY, CDR2 SMNVEV (reference sequence). This CDR3 contains 14 residues.

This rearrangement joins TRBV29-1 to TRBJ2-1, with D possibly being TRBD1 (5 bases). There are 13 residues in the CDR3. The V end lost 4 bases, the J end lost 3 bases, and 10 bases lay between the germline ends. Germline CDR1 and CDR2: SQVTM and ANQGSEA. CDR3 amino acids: CSVGVRDYNEQFF. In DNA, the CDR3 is TGCAGCGTTGGCGTCAGGGACTACAATGAGCAGTTCTTC.

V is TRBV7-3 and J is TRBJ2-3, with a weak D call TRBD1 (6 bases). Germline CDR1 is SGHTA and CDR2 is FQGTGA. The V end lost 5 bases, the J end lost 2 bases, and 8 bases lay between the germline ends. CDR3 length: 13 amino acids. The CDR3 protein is CASSRDNTDTQYF. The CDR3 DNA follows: TGTGCCAGCAGCCGGGACAACACAGATACGCAGTATTTT. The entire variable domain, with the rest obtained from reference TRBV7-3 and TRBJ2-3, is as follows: GAGVSQTPSNKVTEKGKYVELRCDPISGHTALYWYRQSLGQGPEFLIYFQGTGAADDSGLPNDRFFAVRPEGSVSTLKIQRTERGDSAVYLCASSRDNTDTQYFGPGTRLTVL.

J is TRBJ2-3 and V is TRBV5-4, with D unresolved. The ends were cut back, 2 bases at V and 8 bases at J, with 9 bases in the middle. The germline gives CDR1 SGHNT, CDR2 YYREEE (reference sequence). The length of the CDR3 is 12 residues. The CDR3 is CASSFVTGTQYF. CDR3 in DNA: TGTGCCAGCAGCTTTGTAACCGGTACGCAGTATTTT. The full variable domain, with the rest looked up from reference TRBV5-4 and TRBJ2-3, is ETGVTQSPTHLIKTRGQQVTLRCSSQSGHNTVSWYQQALGQGPQFIFQYYREEENGRGNFPPRFSGLQFPNYSSELNVNALELDDSALYLCASSFVTGTQYFGPGTRLTVL.

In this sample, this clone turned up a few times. The CDR3 DNA reads TGTGCCAGCAAAACAGGGAACACTGAAGCTTTCTTT. The encoded protein is CASKTGNTEAFF. The chain is built from TRBV7-9 and TRBJ1-1; tentative D call: TRBD1 (5 bases). The germline V and J ends were trimmed by 7 bases and 1 base, with 7 bases remaining between them. The CDR3 runs 12 residues. Germline assignment: CDR1 SEHNR and CDR2 FQNEAQ (reference sequence).

CDR3 in DNA: TGTGCCAGCAGCCTTCAAGCGGGAGTTGGAGATACGCAGTATTTT. Amino acid sequence: CASSLQAGVGDTQYF. This chain joins TRBV27 and TRBJ2-3; 8 nucleotides line up with TRBD2. Trimming at V came to 6 bases and at J to 5 bases, leaving 10 bases not matched to a gene. CDR1 is MNHEY, CDR2 SMNVEV, per germline (reference sequence). The CDR3 runs to 15 residues.

CDR3 in amino acids: CAISDSLEQETQYF. In DNA form, the CDR3 reads TGTGCCATCAGTGATTCACTAGAACAAGAGACCCAGTACTTC. The chain is built from TRBV10-3 and TRBJ2-5, with a tentative D call TRBD2 (5 bases). Trimming took off 3 bases at V and 2 bases at J, with 10 bases between the two ends. The CDR3 is made up of 14 amino acids. Germline V CDR1 and CDR2: ENHRY, SYGVKD.

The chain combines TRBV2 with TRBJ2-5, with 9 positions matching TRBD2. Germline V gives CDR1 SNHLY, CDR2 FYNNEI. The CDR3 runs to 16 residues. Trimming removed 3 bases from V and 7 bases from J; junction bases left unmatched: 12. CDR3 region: CASSDSSGRPQGTQYF. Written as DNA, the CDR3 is TGTGCCAGCAGTGATTCGAGCGGGAGGCCCCAGGGGACCCAGTACTTC.

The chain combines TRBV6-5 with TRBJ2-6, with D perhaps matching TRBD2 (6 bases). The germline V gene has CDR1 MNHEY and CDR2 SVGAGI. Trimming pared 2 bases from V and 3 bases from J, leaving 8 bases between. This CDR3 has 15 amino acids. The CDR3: CASSYGGVGANVLTF. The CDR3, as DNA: TGTGCCAGCAGTTACGGCGGGGTTGGGGCCAACGTCCTGACTTTC.

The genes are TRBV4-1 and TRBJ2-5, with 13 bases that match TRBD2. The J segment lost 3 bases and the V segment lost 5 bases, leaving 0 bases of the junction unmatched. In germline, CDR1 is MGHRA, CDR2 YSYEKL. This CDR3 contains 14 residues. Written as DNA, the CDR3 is TGCGCCAGCAGCGGACTAGCGGGAGAAGAGACCCAGTACTTC. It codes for CASSGLAGEETQYF.

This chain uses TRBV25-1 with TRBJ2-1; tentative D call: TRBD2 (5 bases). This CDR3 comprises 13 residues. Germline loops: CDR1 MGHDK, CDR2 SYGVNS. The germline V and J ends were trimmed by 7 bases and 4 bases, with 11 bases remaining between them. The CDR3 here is CASTGRSYNEQFF. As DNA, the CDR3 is TGTGCCAGCACGGGAAGGTCTTACAATGAGCAGTTCTTC.

The CDR3 loop is CASSPYGYGYTF. Written as DNA, the CDR3 is TGTGCCAGCAGTCCTTACGGCTATGGCTACACCTTC. The chain couples TRBV7-2 to TRBJ1-2, with D uncertain. V was shortened by 6 bases and J by 4 bases, with 9 bases between the two germline ends. This CDR3 region has 12 residues. CDR1 SGHTA and CDR2 FQGNSA come from the germline V gene. The variable domain in full, with the rest retrieved from reference TRBV7-2 and TRBJ1-2, is GAGVSQSPSNKVTEKGKDVELRCDPISGHTALYWYRQSLGQGLEFLIYFQGNSAPDKSGLPSDRFSAERTGGSVSTLTIQRTQQEDSAVYLCASSPYGYGYTFGSGTRLTVV.

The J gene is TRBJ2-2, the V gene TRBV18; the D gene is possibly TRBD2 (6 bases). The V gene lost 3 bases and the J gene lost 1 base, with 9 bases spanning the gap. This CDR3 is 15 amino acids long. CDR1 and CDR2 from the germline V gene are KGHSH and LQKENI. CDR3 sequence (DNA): TGTGCCAGCTCACCCAGACTAGAGAACACCGGGGAGCTGTTTTTT. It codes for CASSPRLENTGELFF.

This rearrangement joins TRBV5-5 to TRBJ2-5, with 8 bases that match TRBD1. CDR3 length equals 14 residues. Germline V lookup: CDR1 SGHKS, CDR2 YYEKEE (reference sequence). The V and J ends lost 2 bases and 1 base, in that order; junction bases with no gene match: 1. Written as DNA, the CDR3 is TGTGCCAGCAGCTTTACAGGGGGCCAAGAGACCCAGTACTTC. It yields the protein CASSFTGGQETQYF.

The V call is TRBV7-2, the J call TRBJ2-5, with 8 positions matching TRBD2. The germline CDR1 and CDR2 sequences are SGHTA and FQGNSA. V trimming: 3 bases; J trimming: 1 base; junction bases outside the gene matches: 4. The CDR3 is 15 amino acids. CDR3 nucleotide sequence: TGTGCCAGCAGCTTGGGTAGCGGGGCCCAAGAGACCCAGTACTTC. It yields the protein CASSLGSGAQETQYF.

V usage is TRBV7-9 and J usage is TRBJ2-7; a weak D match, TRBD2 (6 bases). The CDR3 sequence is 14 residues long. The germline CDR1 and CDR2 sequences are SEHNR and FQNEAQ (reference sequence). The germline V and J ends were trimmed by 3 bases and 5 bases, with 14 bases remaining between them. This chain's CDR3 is CASSFRGSGDEQYF. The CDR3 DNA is TGTGCCAGCAGCTTCCGGGGGTCGGGGGACGAGCAGTACTTC.

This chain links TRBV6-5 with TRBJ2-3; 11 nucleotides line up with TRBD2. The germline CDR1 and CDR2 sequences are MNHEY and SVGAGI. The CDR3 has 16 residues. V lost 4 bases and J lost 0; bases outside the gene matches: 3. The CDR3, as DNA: TGTGCCAGCAGTTCCGGGACTAGCGGTAGCACAGATACGCAGTATTTT. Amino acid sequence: CASSSGTSGSTDTQYF.

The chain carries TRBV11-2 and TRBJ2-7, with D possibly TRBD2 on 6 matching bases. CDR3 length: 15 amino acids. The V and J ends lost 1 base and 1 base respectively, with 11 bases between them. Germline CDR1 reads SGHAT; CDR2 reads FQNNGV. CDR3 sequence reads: CASSLGLAPSYEQYF. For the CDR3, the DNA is TGTGCCAGCAGCTTAGGGCTAGCGCCGTCCTACGAGCAGTACTTC.

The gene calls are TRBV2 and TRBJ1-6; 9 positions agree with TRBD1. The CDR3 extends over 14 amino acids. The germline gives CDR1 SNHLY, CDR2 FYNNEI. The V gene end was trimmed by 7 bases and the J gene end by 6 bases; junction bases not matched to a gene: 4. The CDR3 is CASKGQGGNSPLHF. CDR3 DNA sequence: TGTGCCAGCAAGGGACAGGGAGGTAATTCACCCCTCCACTTT.

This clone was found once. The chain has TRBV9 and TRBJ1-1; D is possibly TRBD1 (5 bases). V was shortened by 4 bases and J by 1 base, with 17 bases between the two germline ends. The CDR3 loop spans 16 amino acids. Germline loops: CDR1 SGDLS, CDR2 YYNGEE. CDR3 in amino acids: CASSLIGGFGNTEAFF. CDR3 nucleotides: TGTGCCAGCAGCTTAATTGGGGGGTTTGGGAACACTGAAGCTTTCTTT.

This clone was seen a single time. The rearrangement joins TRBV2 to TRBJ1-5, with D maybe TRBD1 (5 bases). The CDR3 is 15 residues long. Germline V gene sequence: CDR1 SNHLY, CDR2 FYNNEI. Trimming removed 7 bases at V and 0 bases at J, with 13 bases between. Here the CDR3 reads CASTQGLSSNQPQHF. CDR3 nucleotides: TGTGCCAGCACCCAGGGACTGAGTAGCAATCAGCCCCAGCATTTT.